This T cell receptor (beta chain) originates from a study of cytotoxic CD8 clonotypes in ibrutinib-treated CLL. Depths of 1 in 200,000 to 1 in 1 million T cells were the sequencing target. Clones were read by immunoSEQ multiplex PCR, and TCRdb kept only the in-frame ones, dropping some. Found here are about 50,000 clones, around three fifths of them singletons; the top ten hold approximately 30%. The germline gives CDR1 SGHRS, CDR2 YFSETQ. Trimming cost V 5 bases and J 5 bases, with 10 bases left between them. The CDR3 has 13 amino acids. Only a few counts were recorded for this clone. Its antigen is not identified. General observations from the study: The clonality rise at ibrutinib response reflected private clonotype expansion. Baseline clonality, higher than in age-matched healthy donors, tracked circulating CD8+ T-cell counts. Having risen at ibrutinib response, clonality had fallen back toward baseline by progression.

The sequences come from PBMCs, collected after 24 months of ibrutinib treatment. The clonotype comes from a human donor with chronic lymphocytic leukemia. The V and J genes are TRBV5-1 and TRBJ2-2; D is ambiguous. The CDR3 reads CASRVTETGELFF. The CDR3 coding sequence is TGCGCCAGCAGGGTGACGGAAACCGGGGAGCTGTTTTTT.